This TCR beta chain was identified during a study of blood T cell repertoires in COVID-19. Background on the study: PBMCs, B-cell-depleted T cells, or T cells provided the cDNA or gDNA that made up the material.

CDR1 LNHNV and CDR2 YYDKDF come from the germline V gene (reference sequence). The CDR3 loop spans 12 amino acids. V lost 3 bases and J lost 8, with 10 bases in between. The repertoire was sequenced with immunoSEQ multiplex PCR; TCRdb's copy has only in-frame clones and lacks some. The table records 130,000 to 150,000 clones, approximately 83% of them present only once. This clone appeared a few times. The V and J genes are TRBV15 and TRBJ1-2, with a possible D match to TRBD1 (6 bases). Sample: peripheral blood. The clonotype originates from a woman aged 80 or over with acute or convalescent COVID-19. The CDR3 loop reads CATSRDRLGYTF. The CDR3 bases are TGTGCCACCAGCAGGGACAGATTAGGCTACACCTTC.